Listed here are 7 T cell receptor beta chains from one sample, sequenced in a study of naive and memory T cell subsets. The beta constant-region primer was an equimolar mix of two oligonucleotides covering TRBC1 and TRBC2. Nested alpha and beta constant-region primers with the SP2 primer drove four PCR rounds on ligated cDNA. From the UMI-ligation and nested PCR reads, TCRdb called clonotypes with MiXCR, one entry per CDR3 protein. Of tens of thousands of distinct CDR3 sequences detected, around 18% appear once; the ten largest clones hold under 4%. Specimen: effector memory CD4+ T cells from blood. Subset described: effector memory, CD45RA- CD27-. These receptors all come from a human donor in good health.

V gene TRBV29-1 combines with J gene TRBJ2-4; D might be TRBD1 or TRBD2, each matching 5 bases. CDR1 and CDR2 (germline): SQVTM, ANQGSEA. The CDR3 spans 13 residues. V shed 4 bases and J shed 6 bases, with 13 bases lying between them. The CDR3, as DNA: TGCAGCGTTGGAGGGGCGAGAGGAAACATTCAGTACTTC. This encodes CSVGGARGNIQYF.

J is TRBJ2-7 and V is TRBV28, with D maybe TRBD1 (6 bases). CDR1 is MDHEN, CDR2 SYDVKM, per germline. Trimming cost V 9 bases and J 2 bases, with 11 bases left between them. The CDR3 extends over 12 amino acids. The CDR3 nucleotides read TGTGCCAGTAGACAGGATACCTACGAGCAGTACTTC. Translated, it gives CASRQDTYEQYF.

This chain connects TRBV6-5 to TRBJ1-4; tentative D call: TRBD1 (5 bases). The CDR3 is 17 residues long. V lost 6 bases, J lost 0 bases, and 17 bases lay in between. Germline V gene sequence: CDR1 MNHEY, CDR2 SVGAGI. The chain's CDR3 is CASSADGHPTTNEKLFF. In nucleotides, the CDR3 is TGTGCCAGCAGCGCTGACGGACACCCTACAACTAATGAAAAACTGTTTTTT.

This clonotype was seen only a few times. This chain links TRBV7-2 with TRBJ1-6; D unresolved. V dropped 1 base and J dropped 10 bases, with 8 bases sitting between them. The CDR3 contains 13 residues. In germline, CDR1 is SGHTA, CDR2 FQGNSA. CDR3 region: CASSLVEASPLHF. In DNA form, the CDR3 reads TGTGCCAGCAGCTTAGTTGAGGCCTCACCCCTCCACTTT.

The chain links TRBV6-6 to TRBJ1-1, with 8 nucleotides matching TRBD1. Germline values: CDR1 MNHNY, CDR2 SVGAGI (reference sequence). With V trimmed by 7 bases and J by 5 bases, 24 bases remained unmatched. The CDR3 has 19 amino acids. The CDR3 is CASTKDRRQGLGARTEAFF. CDR3 bases: TGTGCCAGCACCAAGGACCGTAGACAGGGGTTAGGGGCTCGGACTGAAGCTTTCTTT.

This clonotype was seen only a few times. The chain is built from TRBV27 and TRBJ2-3; TRBD2 might be the D (5 bases). Germline V lookup: CDR1 MNHEY, CDR2 SMNVEV (reference sequence). CDR3 length: 15 residues. The germline V and J ends were trimmed by 6 bases and 4 bases, with 17 bases remaining between them. The CDR3 sequence: CASRRSRGAADTQYF. The CDR3 coding sequence is TGTGCCAGCAGACGAAGTCGGGGAGCGGCAGATACGCAGTATTTT.

The chain has TRBV6-2 or TRBV6-3 and TRBJ2-2, with TRBD2 as a possible D gene (5 bases). The CDR3 totals 12 residues. V was shortened by 7 bases and J by 6 bases, with 9 bases between the two germline ends. Per the germline V gene, CDR1 is MNHEY and CDR2 is SVGEGT. The CDR3 region has the DNA TGTGCCAGCACCGTCGGGGCCGGGGAGCTGTTTTTT. This sequence encodes CASTVGAGELFF.